The source of this T cell receptor (beta chain) is a study of patients and donors after allogeneic stem cell transplantation. As for this clonotype: A read error may account for a junction end that differs from germline.

TCRdb re-called the RT-PCR reads with MiXCR, one entry per CDR3 protein. The sample lists about 400,000 distinct CDR3 sequences, 15% to 20% seen once, with around 7.9% in the top ten. The CDR3 length is 15 residues. CDR1 and CDR2 (germline): SSHAT, FNYEAQ (reference sequence). The sequenced sample consisted of blood, either unsorted or a sorted T cell fraction (not recorded which). The receptor was isolated from a human donor who was either an allogeneic HSCT recipient or a stem cell or donor lymphocyte infusion donor (not recorded which). It is not recorded whose cells these are; they may come from a transplant donor. This chain links TRBV7-7 with TRBJ2-7; 8 bases agree with TRBD2. In DNA form, the CDR3 reads TGTGCTAGCAGCTTAGCGAGGAGCGGGGGTGGCGAGCAGTACTTC. It codes for CASSLARSGGGEQYF.